This is a list of T cell receptor beta chains from one sample in a study of a mutant IDH1 vaccine in newly diagnosed glioma. No antigen has been assigned to these receptors. Sequenced by immunoSEQ multiplex PCR; TCRdb stores in-frame clones only, minus some. This sample has approximately 30,000 clones, with 80% to 85% found just once. This specimen was PBMCs, taken from a glioma patient whose treatment included an IDH1 peptide vaccine. These receptors came from a woman in her twenties or thirties with glioma. Each CDR3 is given with its conserved first and last residue. The D gene is left open where the match is weak. A clone size is listed for some rows: how often the clone was seen (once, few, many), or a class if it is expanded.

size	D	V	J	DNA	CDR3
.	.	TRBV10-3	TRBJ2-2	TGTGCCATCAGAGGACAGTTGGGCACCGGGGAGCTGTTTTTT	CAIRGQLGTGELFF
.	.	TRBV2	TRBJ1-2	TGTGCCAGCAGTGAAGACGTACTAGTATGGGGCTACACCTTC	CASSEDVLVWGYTF
.	.	TRBV5-6	TRBJ1-6	TGTGCCAGCAGCCCCCGGGGAAGGCGGAAGGGTAATTCACCCCTCCACTTT	CASSPRGRRKGNSPLHF
few	TRBD1	TRBV18	TRBJ1-1	TGTGCCAGCTCACGAACAGGGGGAACTGAAGCTTTCTTT	CASSRTGGTEAFF
.	.	TRBV9	TRBJ1-1	TGTGCCAGCAGCGGGGGGGGCGCAACTGAAGCTTTCTTT	CASSGGGATEAFF
.	TRBD1	TRBV2	TRBJ1-1	TGTGCCAGCTCGACAGGGGTCATGAACACTGAAGCTTTCTTT	CASSTGVMNTEAFF
.	.	TRBV5-5	TRBJ1-2	TGTGCCAGCACTACCACAGCTAACTATGGCTACACCTTC	CASTTTANYGYTF
once	TRBD2	TRBV5-1	TRBJ2-1	TGCGCCAGCAGCTTGGTAACTAGCGGGGGGGTGCATTCCTACAATGAGCAGTTCTTC	CASSLVTSGGVHSYNEQFF
.	.	TRBV5-1	TRBJ2-6	TGCGCCAGCAGCTTGCGGGGCCAGGGCATCGGGGCCAACGTCCTGACTTTC	CASSLRGQGIGANVLTF
few	.	TRBV4-3	TRBJ1-4	TGCGCCAGCAGCCACCCTCCAGGAGGGATAGGAAAACTGTTTTTT	CASSHPPGGIGKLFF
.	TRBD1	TRBV5-1	TRBJ1-6	TGCGCCAGCAGATTTACAGGGGGAGACTCACCCCTCCACTTT	CASRFTGGDSPLHF
.	.	TRBV5-1	TRBJ1-2	TGCGCCAGCGGCGAGGTCCCCTTGGACGTGAATGGCTACACCTTC	CASGEVPLDVNGYTF
.	.	TRBV10-3	TRBJ1-2	TGTGCCATCACCCCCGTGGGTCCTGGCTATGGCTACACCTTC	CAITPVGPGYGYTF
.	.	TRBV29-1	TRBJ1-1	TGCAGCGCCTCACCCGGGGACTACACTGAAGCTTTCTTT	CSASPGDYTEAFF
.	TRBD1	TRBV5-1	TRBJ2-1	TGCGCCAGCAGCAAGGACAGGGGCAATGAGCAGTTCTTC	CASSKDRGNEQFF
.	TRBD1	TRBV2	TRBJ1-3	TGTGCCAGCAGGACAGGGGGCTGGGGAAACACCATATATTTT	CASRTGGWGNTIYF
.	TRBD1	TRBV7-6	TRBJ2-7	TGTGCCAGCAGCTCCCTGGACAGGGCGTACGAGCAGTACTTC	CASSSLDRAYEQYF
.	TRBD1	TRBV29-1	TRBJ2-7	TGCAGCGTTGGAGGGGACAGGGGGCGCGTCCGAACGTACGAGCAGTACTTC	CSVGGDRGRVRTYEQYF
.	TRBD2	TRBV9	TRBJ2-1	TGTGCCAGCAGCGTAGCTACGACGGCTAGCGGAATCAATGAGCAGTTCTTC	CASSVATTASGINEQFF
.	.	TRBV25-1	TRBJ1-6	TGTGCCAGCAGTGAATGGGGGAGCTCCTATAATTCACCCCTCCACTTT	CASSEWGSSYNSPLHF
once	TRBD2	TRBV5-1	TRBJ2-3	TGCGCCAGCAGCTTGGGGGGGACTAGCGCTGGCACAGATACGCAGTATTTT	CASSLGGTSAGTDTQYF
.	.	TRBV4-1	TRBJ2-5	TGCGCCAGCAGCCAAGCGGGGGAAGAGACCCAGTACTTC	CASSQAGEETQYF
once	.	TRBV5-4	TRBJ1-2	TGTGCCAGCAGCTCGGGGGGGCGCCGGACTAACTATGGCTACACCTTC	CASSSGGRRTNYGYTF
.	.	TRBV19	TRBJ1-5	TGTGCCAGTTCTTGGACCTGGGTCAATCAGCCCCAGCATTTT	CASSWTWVNQPQHF
once	TRBD1	TRBV5-1	TRBJ2-1	TGCGCCAGCAGCGGGGGACAGCTGAGCTCCTACAATGAGCAGTTCTTC	CASSGGQLSSYNEQFF
.	.	TRBV15	TRBJ1-5	TGTGCCACCAGCGGCTTCGGGCAGCAGCCCCAGCATTTT	CATSGFGQQPQHF
once	TRBD1	TRBV7-7	TRBJ1-6	TGTGCCAGCAGCACCCGACAGGGCGTTGGTTCACCCCTCCACTTT	CASSTRQGVGSPLHF
.	TRBD1	TRBV19	TRBJ1-6	TGTGCCAGTAGCCGGGAACAGGGGGTACGTTCACCCCTCCACTTT	CASSREQGVRSPLHF
.	.	TRBV4-1	TRBJ1-3	TGCGCCAGCAGCCCAGCGTTAGTGACAGTTACCCTCTCTGGAAACACCATATATTTT	CASSPALVTVTLSGNTIYF
.	TRBD2	TRBV19	TRBJ2-1	TGTGCCAGTAGTATAGGATCGACTAGCTATGAGCAGTTCTTC	CASSIGSTSYEQFF